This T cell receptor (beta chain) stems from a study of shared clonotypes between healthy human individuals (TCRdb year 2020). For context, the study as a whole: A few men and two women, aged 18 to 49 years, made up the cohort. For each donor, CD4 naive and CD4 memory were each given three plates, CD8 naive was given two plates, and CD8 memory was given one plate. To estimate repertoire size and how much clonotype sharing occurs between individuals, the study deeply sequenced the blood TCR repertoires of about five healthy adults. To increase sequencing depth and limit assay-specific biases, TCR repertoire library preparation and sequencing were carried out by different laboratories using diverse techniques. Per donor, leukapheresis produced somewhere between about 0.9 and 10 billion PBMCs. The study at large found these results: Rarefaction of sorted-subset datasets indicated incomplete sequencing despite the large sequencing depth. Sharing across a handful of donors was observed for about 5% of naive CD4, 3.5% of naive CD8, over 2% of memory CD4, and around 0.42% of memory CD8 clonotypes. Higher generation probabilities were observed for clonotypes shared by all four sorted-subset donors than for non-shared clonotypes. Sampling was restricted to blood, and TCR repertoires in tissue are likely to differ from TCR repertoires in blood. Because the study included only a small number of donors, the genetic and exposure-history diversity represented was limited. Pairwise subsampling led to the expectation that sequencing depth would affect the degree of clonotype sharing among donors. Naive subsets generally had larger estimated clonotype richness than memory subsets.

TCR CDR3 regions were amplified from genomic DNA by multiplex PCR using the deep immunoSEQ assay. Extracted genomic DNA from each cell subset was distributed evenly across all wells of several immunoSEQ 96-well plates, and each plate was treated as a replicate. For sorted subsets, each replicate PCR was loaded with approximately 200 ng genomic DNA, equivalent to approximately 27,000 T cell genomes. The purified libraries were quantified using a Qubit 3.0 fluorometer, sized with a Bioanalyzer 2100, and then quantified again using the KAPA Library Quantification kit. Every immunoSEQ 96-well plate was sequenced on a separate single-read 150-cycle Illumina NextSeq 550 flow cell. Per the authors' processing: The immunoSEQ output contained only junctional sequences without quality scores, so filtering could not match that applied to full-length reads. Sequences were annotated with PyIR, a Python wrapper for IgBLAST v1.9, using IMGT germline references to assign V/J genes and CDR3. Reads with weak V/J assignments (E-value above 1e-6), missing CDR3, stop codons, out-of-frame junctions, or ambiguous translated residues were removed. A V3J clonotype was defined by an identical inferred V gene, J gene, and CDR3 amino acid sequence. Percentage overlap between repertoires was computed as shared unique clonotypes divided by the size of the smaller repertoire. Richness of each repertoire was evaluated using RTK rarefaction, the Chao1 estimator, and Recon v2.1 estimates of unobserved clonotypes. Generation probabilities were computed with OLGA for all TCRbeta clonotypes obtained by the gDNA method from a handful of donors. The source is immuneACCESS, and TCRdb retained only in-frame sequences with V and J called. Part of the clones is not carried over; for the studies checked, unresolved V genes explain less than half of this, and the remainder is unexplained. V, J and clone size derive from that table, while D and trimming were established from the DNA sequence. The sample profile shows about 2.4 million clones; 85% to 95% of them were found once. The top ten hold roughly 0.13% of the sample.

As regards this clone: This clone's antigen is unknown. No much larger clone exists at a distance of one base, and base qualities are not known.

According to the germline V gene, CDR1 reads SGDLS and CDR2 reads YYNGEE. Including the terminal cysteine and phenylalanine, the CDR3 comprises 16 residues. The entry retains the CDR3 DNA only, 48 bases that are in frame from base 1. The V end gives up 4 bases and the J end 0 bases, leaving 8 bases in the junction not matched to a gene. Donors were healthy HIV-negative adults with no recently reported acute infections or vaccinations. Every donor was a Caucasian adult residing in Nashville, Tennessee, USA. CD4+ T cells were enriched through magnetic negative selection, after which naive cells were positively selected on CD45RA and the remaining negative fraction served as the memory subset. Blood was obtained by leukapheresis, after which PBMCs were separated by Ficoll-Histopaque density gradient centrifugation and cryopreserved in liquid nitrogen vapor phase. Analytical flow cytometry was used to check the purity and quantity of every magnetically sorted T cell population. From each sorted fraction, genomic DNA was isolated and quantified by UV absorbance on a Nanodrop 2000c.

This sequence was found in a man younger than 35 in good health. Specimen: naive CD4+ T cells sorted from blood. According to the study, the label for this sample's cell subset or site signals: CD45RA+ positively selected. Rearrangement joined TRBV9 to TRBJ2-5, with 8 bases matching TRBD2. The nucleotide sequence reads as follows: TGTGCCAGCAGCACCCGGACTAGCCGGTACCAAGAGACCCAGTACTTC. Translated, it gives CASSTRTSRYQETQYF.